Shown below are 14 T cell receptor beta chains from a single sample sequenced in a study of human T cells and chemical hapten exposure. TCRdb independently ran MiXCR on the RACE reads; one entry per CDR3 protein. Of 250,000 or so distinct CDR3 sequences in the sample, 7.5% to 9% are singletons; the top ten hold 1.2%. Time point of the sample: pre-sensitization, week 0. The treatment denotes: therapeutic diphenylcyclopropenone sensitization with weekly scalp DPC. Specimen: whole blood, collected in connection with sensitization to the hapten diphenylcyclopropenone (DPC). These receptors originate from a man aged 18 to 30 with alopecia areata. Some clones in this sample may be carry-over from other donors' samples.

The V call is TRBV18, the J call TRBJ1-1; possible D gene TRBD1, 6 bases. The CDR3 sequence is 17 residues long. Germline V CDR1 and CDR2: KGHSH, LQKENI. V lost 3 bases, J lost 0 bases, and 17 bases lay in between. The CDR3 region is CASSPQSTGTMNTEAFF. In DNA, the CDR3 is TGTGCCAGCTCACCCCAATCCACAGGGACAATGAACACTGAAGCTTTCTTT.

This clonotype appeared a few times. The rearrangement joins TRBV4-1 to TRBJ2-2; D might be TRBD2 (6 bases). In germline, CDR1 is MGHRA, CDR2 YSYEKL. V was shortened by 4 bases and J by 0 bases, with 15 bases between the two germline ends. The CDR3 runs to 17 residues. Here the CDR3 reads CASSPPPRGANTGELFF. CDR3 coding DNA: TGCGCCAGCAGCCCCCCTCCTCGCGGGGCGAACACCGGGGAGCTGTTTTTT.

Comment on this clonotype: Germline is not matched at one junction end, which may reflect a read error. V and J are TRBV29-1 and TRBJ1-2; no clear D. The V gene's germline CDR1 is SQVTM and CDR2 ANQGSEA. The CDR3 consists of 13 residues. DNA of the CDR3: TGCAGCGTTGAAAGGCCCTTTAACCATGGCTACACCTTC. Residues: CSVERPFNHGYTF.

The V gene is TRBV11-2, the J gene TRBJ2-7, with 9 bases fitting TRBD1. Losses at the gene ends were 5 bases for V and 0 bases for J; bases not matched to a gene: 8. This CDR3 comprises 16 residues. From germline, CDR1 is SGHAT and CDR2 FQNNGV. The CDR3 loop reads CASSAYRGPNSYEQYF. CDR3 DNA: TGTGCCAGCAGCGCATACAGGGGGCCGAACTCCTACGAGCAGTACTTC.

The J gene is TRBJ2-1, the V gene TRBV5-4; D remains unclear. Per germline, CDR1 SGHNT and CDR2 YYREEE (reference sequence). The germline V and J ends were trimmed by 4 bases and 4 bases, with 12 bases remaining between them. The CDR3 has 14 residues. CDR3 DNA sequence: TGTGCCAGCAGCACGGCTCAGAGATACAATGAGCAGTTCTTC. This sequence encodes CASSTAQRYNEQFF.

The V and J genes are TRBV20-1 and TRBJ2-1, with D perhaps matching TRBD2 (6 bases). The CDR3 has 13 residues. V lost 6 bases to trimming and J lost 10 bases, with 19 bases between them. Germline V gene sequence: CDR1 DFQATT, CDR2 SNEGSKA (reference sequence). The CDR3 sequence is CSARFRGWGEQFF. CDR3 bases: TGCAGTGCCCGGTTTCGGGGGTGGGGCGAGCAGTTCTTC.

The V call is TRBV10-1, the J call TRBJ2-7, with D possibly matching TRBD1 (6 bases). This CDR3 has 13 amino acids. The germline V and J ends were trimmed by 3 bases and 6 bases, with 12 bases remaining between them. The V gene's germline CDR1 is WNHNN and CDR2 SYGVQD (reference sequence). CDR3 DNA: TGCGCCAGCAGTGAATACAGGGATTCCGAGCAGTACTTC. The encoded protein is CASSEYRDSEQYF.

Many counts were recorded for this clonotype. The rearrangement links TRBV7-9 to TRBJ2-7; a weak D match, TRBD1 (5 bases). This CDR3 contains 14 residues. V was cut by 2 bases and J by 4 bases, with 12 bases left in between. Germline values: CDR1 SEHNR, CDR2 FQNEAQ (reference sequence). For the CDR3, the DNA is TGTGCCAGCAGCTTACAGGGTAAACTATACGAGCAGTACTTC. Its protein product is CASSLQGKLYEQYF.

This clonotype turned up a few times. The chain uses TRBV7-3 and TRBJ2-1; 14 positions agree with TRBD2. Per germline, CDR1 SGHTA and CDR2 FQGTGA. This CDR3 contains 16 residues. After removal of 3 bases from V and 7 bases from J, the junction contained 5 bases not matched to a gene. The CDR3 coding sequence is TGTGCCAGCAGCTTGGGACTAGCGGGGGCGAGTAATGAGCAGTTCTTC. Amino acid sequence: CASSLGLAGASNEQFF. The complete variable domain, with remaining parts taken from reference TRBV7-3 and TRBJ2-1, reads GAGVSQTPSNKVTEKGKYVELRCDPISGHTALYWYRQSLGQGPEFLIYFQGTGAADDSGLPNDRFFAVRPEGSVSTLKIQRTERGDSAVYLCASSLGLAGASNEQFFGPGTRLTVL.

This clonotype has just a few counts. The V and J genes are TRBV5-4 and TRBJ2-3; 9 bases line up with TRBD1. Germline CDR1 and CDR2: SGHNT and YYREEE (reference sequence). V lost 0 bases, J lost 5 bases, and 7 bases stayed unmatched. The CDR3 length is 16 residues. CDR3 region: CASSLDRGLLRDTQYF. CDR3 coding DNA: TGTGCCAGCAGCTTGGACAGGGGGCTGCTTAGAGATACGCAGTATTTT.

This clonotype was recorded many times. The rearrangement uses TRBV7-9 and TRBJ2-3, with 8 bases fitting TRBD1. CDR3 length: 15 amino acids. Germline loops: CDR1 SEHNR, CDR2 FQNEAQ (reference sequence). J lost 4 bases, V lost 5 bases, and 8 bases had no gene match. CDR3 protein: CASSQLSGGADTQYF. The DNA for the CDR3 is TGTGCCAGCAGCCAACTCTCAGGGGGCGCAGATACGCAGTATTTT.

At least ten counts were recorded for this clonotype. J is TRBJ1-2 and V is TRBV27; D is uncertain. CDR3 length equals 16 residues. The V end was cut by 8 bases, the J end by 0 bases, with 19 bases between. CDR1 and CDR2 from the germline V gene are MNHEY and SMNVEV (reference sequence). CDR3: CASSPHVRQSNYGYTF. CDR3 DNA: TGTGCCAGCTCTCCCCACGTGAGGCAGTCTAACTATGGCTACACCTTC.

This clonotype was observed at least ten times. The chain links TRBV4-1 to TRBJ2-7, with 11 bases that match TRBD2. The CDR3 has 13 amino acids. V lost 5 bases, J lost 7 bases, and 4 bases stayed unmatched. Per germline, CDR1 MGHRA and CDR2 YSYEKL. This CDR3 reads CASSGGLADEQYF. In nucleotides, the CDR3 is TGCGCCAGCAGCGGGGGACTAGCGGATGAGCAGTACTTC.

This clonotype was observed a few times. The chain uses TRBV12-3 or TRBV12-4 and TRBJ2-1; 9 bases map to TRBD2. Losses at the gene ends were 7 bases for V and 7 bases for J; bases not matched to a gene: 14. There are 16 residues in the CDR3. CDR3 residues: CASNPFGRGGRNEQFF. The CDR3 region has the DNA TGTGCCAGCAATCCCTTCGGGCGGGGGGGCCGAAATGAGCAGTTCTTC.